This T cell receptor (beta chain) was identified during a study of blood T cell repertoires in COVID-19 (dated by TCRdb to 2020 to 2022). Study-level background: Collaborator samples came from the United States, Italy and Spain and covered acute and convalescent phases of COVID-19. Samples were obtained from the ongoing ImmuneRACE study (first 160 participants) and from over 1,000 subjects provided by 6 global collaborators. The dataset comprised deeply sampled blood TCRbeta repertoires from subjects exposed to, actively infected with, or recovered from COVID-19. A de-identified subject ID, COVID-19 status, age in years and sex were almost always included in the sample metadata. HLA class I and class II types, where available, came from metadata supplied by the sample provider rather than from assay-based typing. The prospective study material was composed of cDNA or gDNA derived from T cells, B-cell-depleted T cells, or PBMCs. A freely available public database, intended as a resource for researchers studying the immune response to SARS-CoV-2, is where the repertoires were released. Summary of the overall study and its limitations: Clinical and demographic metadata were provided uncurated, with the amount varying by source and participant.

Participants in the prospective study were enrolled through a virtual design, were aged roughly 18 to 95 years, and lived in 24 United States geographic areas. In the prospective study, participants were assigned to cohorts based on the clinical history participants reported in a screening survey and a study questionnaire. In the prospective study, mobile phlebotomists collected whole blood, serum and a nasopharyngeal or oropharyngeal swab from each participant. Prospective study participants could optionally give additional blood draws and questionnaires over a 2-month period. Before DNA extraction, blood samples from the prospective study were shipped at room temperature or frozen. On this clone itself: Its antigen is unknown. Base qualities are not recorded, but no much larger clone differs from it by a single base.

The CDR3 numbers 17 residues from cysteine through phenylalanine. The CDR3 DNA has 51 bases and is translated from base 1. The immunoSEQ Assay, a bias-controlled multiplex PCR, was used to amplify TCRbeta CDR3 regions from genomic DNA. As for the original processing: Nucleated cell counts per sample were estimated from amplification of reference gene primers within the assay. To quantify the absolute abundance of each unique TCRbeta CDR3 rearrangement, sequence reads were collapsed and filtered. For each sample, productive Simpson clonality was calculated by taking the square root of Simpson's diversity index across productive rearrangements. TCRdb mirrors the immuneACCESS table, restricted to in-frame sequences. Some clones are absent from its copies; in checked studies, under half trace to an unresolved V gene, and the reason for the others is unknown. The DNA was the basis for D and trimming; V, J and clone size are from that table. The sample includes roughly 76,000 clones, with roughly 89% observed a single time. Around 1% of the sample comes from the top ten.

The sample taken for sequencing was PBMCs or T cells enriched from blood (not recorded which). This sequence uses TRBV21-1 and TRBJ1-5; the D call TRBD1 from the table was never checked on the DNA. TRBV21-1 constitutes a pseudogene. The TCR was taken from a woman in her fifties or sixties with acute COVID-19. Read as DNA, the sequence is TGTGCCAGCAGCACCGGGACAGGGGACGGCGACAATCAGCCCCAGCATTTT. Its product reads: CASSTGTGDGDNQPQHF.